This TCR beta chain was identified during a study of cytomegalovirus exposure and HLA in healthy donors (dated by TCRdb to the late 2010s). Concerning the study at large: According to an earlier analysis of a few hundred of the donors, 150 million to 200 million T cells yielded roughly 110 million unique TCR beta sequences and about 280 Gb of sequence data. About 310 gigabases of sequencing data and tens of millions of unique TCR sequences were included in an early release covering several hundred HLA-typed donors. Of the roughly 430 genotyped donors, about 80% fell in the genetic ancestry cluster associated with self-reported Caucasian donors. The study aimed to test whether signatures of past pathogen exposure could be identified by cataloging public T cell receptors. Using immunosequencing, the study profiled T cell repertoires from 500 to 800 subjects and related those repertoires to cytomegalovirus serostatus. Besides the first cohort of some 670 subjects, a separate validation cohort made up of about 120 different subjects was used. High-throughput TCR immunosequencing, statistical association of individual TCRs with disease status, and machine learning were combined to predict cytomegalovirus infection status. In a later analysis, previously published TCR beta repertoires from several hundred donors were re-analyzed and high-resolution HLA genotyping was added so that TCR occurrence patterns could be studied. Rather than drawing on any new phenotypic data, the later analysis identified candidate immune exposures from TCR beta sequences and the way those sequences occurred across donors. To decide whether each TCR beta V gene segment behaved as functional or pseudogenic, an earlier analysis of nearly 600 of the donors relied on high-throughput TCR beta sequencing. Donor age, sex, ethnicity and CMV serostatus were compiled alongside the repertoire data. Genome-wide SNP genotypes for about 65% of the roughly 700 donors were used in a later genetic analysis, which treated that subset as a discovery cohort. All discovery cohort repertoires had been generated on a single sequencing platform. Class I and class II HLA loci were covered by the typing at four-digit resolution. Typing coverage differed by locus: A, B, C, DRB1 and DQB1 were typed in roughly 629-630 donors, DQA1 in 522, DPA1 in around 600, and DPB1 in 450 to 480. Roughly five DR-DQ haplotypes were treated as single units for association and clustering because of strong linkage in the cohort. Among about 400 genotyped donors of the cohort, an average of approximately 240,000 unique TCR beta nucleotide sequences was sequenced per donor, of which roughly 17% were non-productive. Paper-wide results and their limitations: Sequencing depth was assumed to be roughly uniform across donors in the presence/absence analyses, though that assumption may not hold. Broadly in line with IMGT annotations, most TCR beta V segments showed up in productive rearrangements about 87% or about 30% of the time in an earlier analysis of 587 of the donors. Cytomegalovirus status was reported to be diagnosed by the classifier with high specificity and sensitivity in both the original and validation cohorts. Most CMV-associated TCR beta chains appeared to be HLA-restricted in a later analysis, and the HLA associations seemed to be driven largely by CMV exposure. Immune exposure information for the cohort was limited to CMV serostatus. V-gene and J-gene trimming of TCR beta chains was associated with a missense DCLRE1C variant in a later genetic analysis, and the association was replicated in an independent cohort. Specific HLA alleles were associated with 15,000 to 20,000 TCR beta sequences at a false discovery rate of 0.05 in a later analysis. In a later analysis, HLA-associated TCR beta chains showed more clonal expansion and lower generation probabilities than non-associated chains that were equally common. A further reported finding was that TCR beta sequences accurately predicted the HLA-A and HLA-B alleles for most subjects in the first cohort. When HLA alleles, especially DR and DQ, strongly co-occurred, attributing TCR associations to individual alleles was difficult. A later genetic analysis reported fewer N-insertions in productive TCRs among donors in an Asian-associated ancestry cluster than the approximately 700-donor mean. Because some donors lacked HLA typing at each locus, the association tests relied only on the typed subset. In this cohort, only TCR beta chains were sequenced, and detectable features were limited by the absence of alpha or paired-chain data. In a later analysis, the rate of TCR association differed among HLA loci, with DRB1 alleles having the most associated TCRs and HLA-C alleles having the fewest. In the study, 150 to 200 TCR beta chains were listed as associated with cytomegalovirus. The earlier analysis of 587 of the donors excluded approximately 15 rarely observed V segments, including chromosome 9 orphons, because counts were too low. A cluster of highly shared sequence variants was judged likely to be a technical artifact of the sequencing pipeline. Across donors, most TCR sequences were observed very rarely, whereas some public TCRs were present in many individuals. The authors suggested that the approach could potentially be generalized to other disease states and immunological phenotypes. Linkage disequilibrium might explain the correlated functional status among segregating V segments, but an unknown experimental factor could not be ruled out. Several of the top co-occurrence clusters appeared to be linked to parvovirus B19, influenza, CMV and Epstein-Barr virus, according to a later analysis. In vitro tests confirmed that a few of the cytomegalovirus-associated TCR beta chains recognize cytomegalovirus antigens.

As for this clone: Its recognized antigen is unknown. It has no much larger one-base neighbor in the sample; base qualities were not kept.

Library construction relied on the immunoSEQ multiplex PCR assay. For the multiplex PCR, a mixture combining 60 forward primers for TCR Vbeta segments and 13 reverse primers for TCR Jbeta segments was used. A multiplex PCR assay on genomic DNA amplified the CDR3 region of rearranged TCR beta genes. Amplified TCR beta libraries were sequenced as 87-base-pair reads on the Illumina HiSeq System. As for the authors' bioinformatics: In a later analysis, 77 million or so unique TCR beta chains were counted across the 500 to 850 repertoires, and around 11 million of these chains were shared by at least two donors. A nearest-neighbor algorithm error-corrected the raw reads and collapsed the reads into unique sequences, merging closely related sequences to remove PCR and sequencing errors. CDR3 sequences were aligned to IMGT reference sequences to assign V, D and J gene segments. For a sequence to be retained, a match of at least six nucleotides was required to both a V gene segment and a J gene segment. A rearrangement was called productive if the CDR3 had no stop codons and remained in frame with V and J, and every other rearrangement was called non-productive. Following IMGT convention, CDR3 was defined as the stretch from the second conserved V-encoded cysteine up to the conserved J-encoded phenylalanine. Sequences without an unambiguous match to a single V gene segment were excluded from the earlier analysis of about 630 of the donors. In an earlier analysis of some 590 of the donors, a V segment was called functional when productive rearrangements were above 56.7%, and segregating when the standard deviation between donors exceeded 5%. To diagnose cytomegalovirus status from the catalog of TCR beta chain sequences, a statistical classification framework was built. A later analysis assigned V and J genes by comparing TCR nucleotide sequences with IMGT/GENE-DB human TR gene sequences. The TCRdist pipeline was used in a later analysis to assign CDR3 sequences and most-parsimonious VDJ recombination scenarios. In a later analysis, each TCR beta chain was defined by its CDR3 amino acid sequence together with its V-gene family, and reads lacking a unique V-gene family were excluded. In a later analysis, around 650 highly shared, low-generation-probability nucleotide sequences were removed to address suspected cross-contamination and a sequencing artifact. For each public chain, a later analysis derived a clonal expansion index from normalized ranks of inferred template counts within each repertoire. A later analysis computed generation probabilities with a VDJ recombination model fitted to out-of-frame rearrangements, and checked the results against IGoR. Hypergeometric tests were used in a later analysis to score TCR-TCR, TCR-HLA and TCR-CMV co-occurrence, with a repertoire-size bias correction applied to the TCR pairs. In a later analysis, false discovery rates were estimated by permuting HLA or CMV assignments 20 times. In a later analysis, co-occurring TCRs were grouped using DBSCAN, with TCRdist sequence similarity added in when clustering inside HLA-allele-positive subsets. For co-occurrence clustering, repertoires with fewer than 30,000 or more than 120,000 public chains were excluded, along with four to six repertoires with anomalous nucleotide sharing. TCRdb took over this immuneACCESS table, retaining in-frame rearrangements with V and J assigned. Such tables are incomplete; in checked studies, under half of the missing clones stem from an unresolved V gene, and the remainder is unexplained. That table is the source of V, J and clone size, and D and trimming were worked out from the DNA. The sample records 110,000 to 150,000 clones, 79% of which are singletons. The ten largest account for approximately 1% of the sample.

In total, approximately 690 healthy bone marrow donors made up the cohort. At the time of sampling, every cohort member was nominally healthy, though immune exposures that went unrecorded were likely present. The donor tested CMV seronegative, placing the donor among the approximately 400 seronegative members of the cohort. Each donor provided a peripheral blood sample, and peripheral blood mononuclear cells were used for TCR beta sequencing. The Qiagen DNeasy Blood Extraction Kit was used to extract genomic DNA from the blood cell samples. The receptor was derived from a man aged 18 to 29 in good health and CMV-seronegative. The sample was PBMCs.

The CDR3 amino acid sequence is: CASSGSGQGALQPQHF. The DNA reads TGTGCCAGCAGTGGCTCGGGACAGGGGGCTTTACAGCCCCAGCATTTT. This sequence uses TRBV6-1 and TRBJ1-5, with TRBD1 identical over 12 junction bases. Germline trimming amounts to 4 bases on V and 7 bases on J, with 8 as the count of junction bases outside the gene matches. From the cysteine through the phenylalanine, the CDR3 covers 16 amino acids. Solely the CDR3 DNA is kept, with 48 bases framed from the first base. Looking up the germline V gene yields CDR1 MNHNS and CDR2 SASEGT.